Listed below are T cell receptor beta chains from one sample, sequenced in a study of CD8 T cells in Susac syndrome. MiXCR, run by TCRdb on the immunoSEQ multiplex PCR reads, gives a single entry per CDR3 protein. The sample holds 70,000 to 95,000 distinct CDR3 sequences, approximately 95% seen once. Material for sequencing was CD8+ T cells from PBMCs. These receptors were collected from a human donor with Susac syndrome. CDR3s include the opening cysteine and the closing phenylalanine or tryptophan. D genes are given only for firm matches. Expanded clones are given a class, and other clones once, few, many or no size at all.

>TRBJ2-3|TRBV27|NA|NA
TGTGCCAGCAGTTTAGCGGGAGATACGCAGTATTTT
CASSLAGDTQYF
>TRBJ2-5|TRBV30|NA|TRBD2
TGTGCCTGGACCCTCGGACTAGCTCTACAAGAGACCCAGTACTTC
CAWTLGLALQETQYF
>TRBJ2-1|TRBV30|NA|NA
TGTGCCGAGCAACAGGTGGGGGTCTACAATGAGCAGTTCTTC
CAEQQVGVYNEQFF
>TRBJ2-2|TRBV25-1|NA|NA
TGTGCCAGCAGTCCAGCAACTAACACCGGGGAGCTGTTTTTT
CASSPATNTGELFF
>TRBJ2-5|TRBV14|NA|TRBD2
TGTGCCAGCAGCCAAGATCGGGGACTAGCGGGACTAGAGACCCAGTACTTC
CASSQDRGLAGLETQYF
>TRBJ2-7|TRBV5-6|NA|NA
TGTGCCAGCAGCTTGCGGGTCGAGCAGTACTTC
CASSLRVEQYF
>TRBJ1-5|TRBV6-1|NA|NA
TGTGCCAGCAGTCCCATCCCGGCCGAGAATCAGCCCCAGCATTTT
CASSPIPAENQPQHF
>TRBJ2-1|TRBV28|NA|NA
TGTGCCAGCAGTCCCAATGGGTCCTACAATGAGCAGTTCTTC
CASSPNGSYNEQFF
>TRBJ2-7|TRBV7-9|NA|TRBD2
TGTGCCTTAAGCAGCTTAATGGCTAGCGGGGAGCAGTACTTC
CALSSLMASGEQYF
>TRBJ2-5|TRBV3-1|NA|NA
TGTGCCAGCAGCCATTTACCTCTGTACGGGGAGACCCAGTACTTC
CASSHLPLYGETQYF
>TRBJ2-5|TRBV19|once|TRBD1
TGTGCCAGTAGCCGCTGGGACAGTGAGGTTGGGTACCAAGAGACCCAGTACTTC
CASSRWDSEVGYQETQYF
>TRBJ1-2|TRBV7-9|once|TRBD1
TGTGCCAGCAGCCTCGCCGGGACAGGGCTTCATGGCTACACCTTC
CASSLAGTGLHGYTF
>TRBJ2-5|TRBV7-9|NA|NA
TGTGCCAGCAGCCTCGACACGGGCCAAGAGACCCAGTACTTC
CASSLDTGQETQYF
>TRBJ2-5|TRBV6-5|once|NA
TGTGCCAGCAGTTACTCGAAGCCGCGGAGGCGGGAGACCCAGTACTTC
CASSYSKPRRRETQYF
>TRBJ2-7|TRBV20-1|NA|NA
TGCAGTGCCCTTGGGGGGACCCTGGGGTACTACGAGCAGTACTTC
CSALGGTLGYYEQYF
>TRBJ2-1|TRBV6-5|few|TRBD2
TGTGCCAGCAGTTCCGGGGGGGATGAGCAGTTCTTC
CASSSGGDEQFF
>TRBJ2-3|TRBV12-3/TRBV12-4|NA|NA
TGTGCCAGCAGGGTCGGGGGCACAGATACGCAGTATTTT
CASRVGGTDTQYF
>TRBJ1-3|TRBV4-2|NA|NA
TGTGCCAGCAGCCAAGATCTCGCGCAGGGGCCTGGAAACACCATATATTTT
CASSQDLAQGPGNTIYF
>TRBJ2-1|TRBV12-3/TRBV12-4|NA|NA
TGTGCCAGCACTCTGGGAGGTAATGAGCAGTTCTTC
CASTLGGNEQFF
>TRBJ2-5|TRBV12-3/TRBV12-4|NA|NA
TGTGCCAGCAGTTTACGGGGGATGAATGTCGAGACCCAGTACTTC
CASSLRGMNVETQYF
>TRBJ2-1|TRBV7-8|NA|NA
TGTGCCAGCAGCTTAGGGTCCGGGAGCTCCTACAATGAGCAGTTCTTC
CASSLGSGSSYNEQFF
>TRBJ2-7|TRBV6-5|NA|NA
TGTGCCAGCAGTTTATCAGGGACCACCACCTACGAGCAGTACTTC
CASSLSGTTTYEQYF
>TRBJ2-5|TRBV20-1|NA|TRBD2
TGCAGTGGGGGGGACTACCGAGCCCCCCGTCAAGAGACCCAGTACTTC
CSGGDYRAPRQETQYF
>TRBJ2-7|TRBV29-1|NA|NA
TGCAGCGTTTACGGCAGGGGAACCTACGAGCAGTACTTC
CSVYGRGTYEQYF
>TRBJ2-5|TRBV7-2|NA|NA
TGTGCCAGCAGCTTAGCGGTTCTAGGAGGCGGCCAAGAGACCCAGTACTTC
CASSLAVLGGGQETQYF
>TRBJ2-7|TRBV27|NA|TRBD1
TGTGCCAGCAGTTCCACCGGGACAGGCTCCTACGAGCAGTACTTC
CASSSTGTGSYEQYF
>TRBJ2-7|TRBV6-5|NA|NA
TGTGCCAGCAGGGGGGTTTTGGGACAACGGGACGAGCAGTACTTC
CASRGVLGQRDEQYF
>TRBJ2-3|TRBV9|NA|TRBD2
TGTGCCAGCAGCGCCGGGACTAGCGGGCCCTGGGGAGATACGCAGTATTTT
CASSAGTSGPWGDTQYF
>TRBJ2-7|TRBV5-1|NA|NA
TGCGCCAGCAGCTTGTTTAGGGACGAGCAGTACTTC
CASSLFRDEQYF
>TRBJ2-7|TRBV30|NA|NA
TGTGCCTGGATAGATGGCCCCTACGAGCAGTACTTC
CAWIDGPYEQYF
>TRBJ2-7|TRBV5-6|NA|TRBD2
TGTGCCAGCAGTCGCGGACTAGCGGTTTACGAGCAGTACTTC
CASSRGLAVYEQYF
>TRBJ2-7|TRBV12-3/TRBV12-4|once|NA
TGTGCCAGCAGGGGCAGGGAGTACGAGCAGTACTTC
CASRGREYEQYF
>TRBJ1-1|TRBV5-1|NA|NA
TGCGCCAGCAGCGGCATCACTGAAGCTTTCTTT
CASSGITEAFF
>TRBJ2-4|TRBV15|NA|NA
TGTGCCACCAGCAGAGATAGGAAGGGGTCCTTAGCCAAAAACATTCAGTACTTC
CATSRDRKGSLAKNIQYF
>TRBJ2-5|TRBV6-5|NA|NA
TGTGCCAGCAGTCCCCAGGAGGGTTGGGGAGAGACCCAGTACTTC
CASSPQEGWGETQYF
>TRBJ1-4|TRBV7-9|NA|NA
TGTGCCAGCAGCTTAGCGGGGAGATCGGATGAAAAACTGTTTTTT
CASSLAGRSDEKLFF
>TRBJ2-5|TRBV14|NA|NA
TGTGCCAGCAGCCAAGAGATGGGAGGCCAAGAGACCCAGTACTTC
CASSQEMGGQETQYF
>TRBJ1-3|TRBV5-4|NA|TRBD1
TGTGCCAGCAGCAGGGACAGAAACTCTGGAAACACCATATATTTT
CASSRDRNSGNTIYF
>TRBJ2-7|TRBV15|once|TRBD2
TGTGCCACCAGCAGGGAGCTAGCGGCTCCCTACGAGCAGTACTTC
CATSRELAAPYEQYF
>TRBJ1-2|TRBV5-6|NA|NA
TGTGCCAGCAGCTTGATGGGACAAAATGGCTACACCTTC
CASSLMGQNGYTF
>TRBJ2-4|TRBV19|NA|TRBD2
TGTGCCAGTAGTATATCGGTCACTAGCGGGGGCTTGGACATTCAGTACTTC
CASSISVTSGGLDIQYF
>TRBJ2-7|TRBV29-1|NA|NA
TGCAGCGTCACCCCCGAAACCCGCACCCGCGAGCAGTACTTC
CSVTPETRTREQYF
>TRBJ1-3|TRBV12-3/TRBV12-4|NA|TRBD1
TGTGCCAGCAGCCTAGGACAGGGGGCACACACCATATATTTT
CASSLGQGAHTIYF
>TRBJ1-1|TRBV23-1|NA|TRBD1
TGCGCCAGCAGTCACCTGACAGGGCCTCCCACTGAAGCTTTCTTT
CASSHLTGPPTEAFF
>TRBJ2-1|TRBV18|NA|TRBD2
TGTGCCAGCTCACGAGCGGGGAGCTCCTACAATGAGCAGTTCTTC
CASSRAGSSYNEQFF
>TRBJ2-5|TRBV3-1|NA|NA
TGTGCCAGCAGTCCTGGGCTAAGCTCCGGGGAGACCCAGTACTTC
CASSPGLSSGETQYF
>TRBJ1-2|TRBV11-1|NA|NA
TGTGCCAGCAGCTTGACAGAAAACGGGGGCTACACCTTC
CASSLTENGGYTF
>TRBJ1-1|TRBV29-1|NA|NA
TGCAGCGTGTGGGAGACTGAAGCTTTCTTT
CSVWETEAFF
>TRBJ2-5|TRBV20-1|NA|NA
TGCAGTGCTAGAGGGTCTAAAGAGACCCAGTACTTC
CSARGSKETQYF
>TRBJ2-7|TRBV5-6|NA|NA
TGTGCCAGCAGCCCGACAGTCCCCTACGAGCAGTACTTC
CASSPTVPYEQYF
>TRBJ2-7|TRBV30|NA|TRBD2
TGTGCCTGGCTTGCGGGAGGGCCTAACGAGCAGTACTTC
CAWLAGGPNEQYF
>TRBJ2-1|TRBV6-1|once|TRBD2
TGTGCCAGCAGTGAAAACCTAGCGGGGGGGCTGTACAATGAGCAGTTCTTC
CASSENLAGGLYNEQFF
>TRBJ1-2|TRBV12-3/TRBV12-4|NA|NA
TGTGCCAGCAGTCCCGCTGAGAGTGATGGCTACACCTTC
CASSPAESDGYTF
>TRBJ2-7|TRBV2|few|NA
TGTGCCAGCAGTGCAGCAGGCACCTACGAGCAGTACTTC
CASSAAGTYEQYF